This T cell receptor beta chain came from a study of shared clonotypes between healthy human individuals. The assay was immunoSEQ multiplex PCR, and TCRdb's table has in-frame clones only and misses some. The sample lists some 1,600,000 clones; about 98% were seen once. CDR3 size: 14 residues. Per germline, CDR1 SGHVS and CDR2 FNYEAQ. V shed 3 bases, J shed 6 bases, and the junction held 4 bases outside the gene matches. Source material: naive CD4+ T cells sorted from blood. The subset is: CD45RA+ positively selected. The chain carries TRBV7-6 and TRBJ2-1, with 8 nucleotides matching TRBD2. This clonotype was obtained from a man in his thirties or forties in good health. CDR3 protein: CASSFSGTINEQFF. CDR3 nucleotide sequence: TGTGCCAGCAGCTTTAGCGGGACAATCAATGAGCAGTTCTTC.